This T cell receptor beta chain was recorded in a study of blood T cell repertoires in COVID-19. Study-level background: COVID-19 samples from acute and convalescent phases originated in the United States, Italy and Spain. T cells, B-cell-depleted T cells, or PBMCs provided the cDNA or gDNA that served as material.

Trimming took 6 bases from V and 0 from J; bases not matched to a gene: 10. CDR3 length: 17 residues. Germline assignment: CDR1 SNHLY and CDR2 FYNNEI. How the authors handled the data: Amplification with reference gene primers provided the estimates of nucleated cell counts. Assay: immunoSEQ multiplex PCR; the TCRdb copy retains only in-frame clones and omits some. The D gene and trimming were derived from the DNA, and the V and J assignments and clone size from that table. The sample includes more than 200,000 clones, 65% to 90% seen only once; the top ten take 4% to 6%. Sequenced material: peripheral blood. The V call is TRBV2, the J call TRBJ2-5, with TRBD2 identical over 10 bases. This sequence was found in a woman older than 75 with active or convalescent COVID-19. In DNA, the CDR3 is TGTGCCAGCAGGAAAGGGTCCAGCGGGGGGGACCAAGAGACCCAGTACTTC. Encoded protein: CASRKGSSGGDQETQYF.